A selection of T cell receptor beta chains follows, all from one sample in a study of control samples from healthy donors and cancer patients. Produced via immunoSEQ multiplex PCR; TCRdb's table is partial and in-frame only. Of around 170,000 clones listed, about 91% are singletons. Sequences were obtained from blood. All receptors derive from a woman aged 30 to 39 in good health. Each CDR3 is given with its conserved first and last residue. D genes are given only for firm matches. Size values are once, few and many counts, or a class for expanded clones, and some rows have none.

- TRBJ2-1 - TRBV5-4 TGTGCCAGCAGCCCTGGGATGTACAATGAGCAGTTCTTC CASSPGMYNEQFF
- TRBJ1-2 - TRBV7-2 TGTGCCAGCAGCCCGTTTGGGACATATAGGAGCCACCCGGGATATGGCTACACCTTC CASSPFGTYRSHPGYGYTF
TRBD2 TRBJ2-3 - TRBV4-2 TGTGCCTGCAGCCAAGACCTGACTAGCGGGAGTCGCTCAGATACGCAGTATTTT CACSQDLTSGSRSDTQYF
- TRBJ2-6 once TRBV7-2 TGTGCCAGCAGTTCCCGCTCTGGGGCCAACGTCCTGACTTTC CASSSRSGANVLTF
TRBD1 TRBJ1-6 - TRBV10-3 TGTGCCATCAGTGAGTCTGAGGCAGGGGGAAATTCACCCCTCCACTTT CAISESEAGGNSPLHF
- TRBJ2-2 - TRBV11-2 TGTGCCAGCAGCCACCCGGGACAAACACGCGGCGGGGAGCTGTTTTTT CASSHPGQTRGGELFF
- TRBJ1-5 - TRBV7-9 TGTGCCAGCAGCTTAGCAGGAAGTCAGCCCCAGCATTTT CASSLAGSQPQHF
TRBD1 TRBJ1-2 - TRBV9 TGTGCCAGCAGCGCGAGGGACAGGGGGGAGAGTACCTTC CASSARDRGESTF
TRBD1 TRBJ1-5 few TRBV2 TGTGCCAGCAGTGCGGGACAGGGGGCAAATCAGCCCCAGCATTTT CASSAGQGANQPQHF
- TRBJ1-6 - TRBV5-1 TGCGCCAGCAGCTTGGACAGGGCCAATTCACCCCTCCACTTT CASSLDRANSPLHF
- TRBJ2-3 - TRBV27 TGTGCCAGCGCTTCCGGTAGGACGCAGTATTTT CASASGRTQYF
- TRBJ2-7 - TRBV7-9 TGTGCCAGCAGCTTAGCGGGAGGAGAGCAGTACTTC CASSLAGGEQYF
- TRBJ1-2 once TRBV25-1 TGTGCCAGCAGTGATACGGGGGTAGGTGGCTACACCTTC CASSDTGVGGYTF
TRBD1 TRBJ1-1 - TRBV18 TGTGCCAGCTCACCACTTTCCTCCGGGACAGGGGGCACTGAAGCTTTCTTT CASSPLSSGTGGTEAFF
TRBD2 TRBJ2-1 - TRBV7-9 TGTGCCAGCAGCTTCTCTAGCGGGTACTACAATGAGCAGTTCTTC CASSFSSGYYNEQFF
TRBD1 TRBJ1-2 - TRBV6-4 TGTGCCAGCAGTGACTTTATCAGGGGGCGTAACTATGGCTACACCTTC CASSDFIRGRNYGYTF
- TRBJ2-2 - TRBV28 TGTGCCAGCAGTTTGGGCAGGCACGGGGAGCTGTTTTTT CASSLGRHGELFF
- TRBJ2-7 - TRBV6-4 TGTGCCTCCCACCCGGCTAGTCGGTGGTACGAGCAGTACTTC CASHPASRWYEQYF
TRBD1 TRBJ2-2 - TRBV4-1 TGCGCCAGCAGCCGAGGACAGGGCTTTAACACCGGGGAGCTGTTTTTT CASSRGQGFNTGELFF
TRBD1 TRBJ2-7 - TRBV5-1 TGCGCCAGCACCGTTGACGGACAGGGACCCTACGAGCAGTACTTC CASTVDGQGPYEQYF
- TRBJ2-5 - TRBV7-8 TGTGCCAGCAGCTCCGGACTGCCGTACCAAGAGACCCAGTACTTC CASSSGLPYQETQYF
TRBD1 TRBJ1-1 few TRBV14 TGTGCCAGCAGCCAGACAGGGGCGGGGAACACTGAAGCTTTCTTT CASSQTGAGNTEAFF
- TRBJ1-2 - TRBV19 TGTGCCAGTAGTTTGGGGCCGGGAAGGAAGGAGGGCTACACCTTC CASSLGPGRKEGYTF
- TRBJ2-7 - TRBV3-1/TRBV3-2 TGTGCCAGCAGCCCTTCCAACTACGAGCAGTACTTC CASSPSNYEQYF
TRBD1 TRBJ1-4 - TRBV29-1 TGCAGCGTTGAAGAAGGGCAGGGGGGCAAACTGTTTTTT CSVEEGQGGKLFF
TRBD1 TRBJ1-1 - TRBV2 TGTGCCATCTACCCGGGACAGGGAAGGAGAACTGAAGCTTTCTTT CAIYPGQGRRTEAFF
TRBD1 TRBJ1-1 - TRBV5-6 TGTGCCAGCAGCTTCCTGGACAGGGGAGGTGAAGCTTTCTTT CASSFLDRGGEAFF
- TRBJ2-7 - TRBV4-2 TGTGCCAGCAGCCAATCCACCACCTACGAGCAGTACTTC CASSQSTTYEQYF
- TRBJ1-2 - TRBV5-4 TGTGCCAGCAGCTTAAGGGATTCCGGCTACACCTTC CASSLRDSGYTF
- TRBJ2-7 - TRBV9 TGTGCCAGCAGCGCGCGACTGGGCGAATTAGAGGTGCAGTACTTC CASSARLGELEVQYF
- TRBJ2-5 - TRBV20-1 TGCAGTGCTAGTGGGACTGCGTCAAAAGGGGAGACCCAGTACTTC CSASGTASKGETQYF
- TRBJ2-6 - TRBV30 TGTGCCTGGAGTGTAGGTTCTGGGGCCAACGTCCTGACTTTC CAWSVGSGANVLTF
- TRBJ2-3 - TRBV3-1/TRBV3-2 TGTGCCAGCAGCCACGGTAGGGGAGGAACAGATACGCAGTATTTT CASSHGRGGTDTQYF
- TRBJ1-3 - TRBV28 TGTGCCAGCAGTTTACAGGGGCCCGGAAACACCATATATTTT CASSLQGPGNTIYF
- TRBJ1-5 - TRBV6-1 TGTGCCAGCAGTGAATCGTCAGGGCTTCAGCCCCAGCATTTT CASSESSGLQPQHF
- TRBJ1-1 - TRBV30 TGTGCCTGGACCCCTAGGGGGGCCGCCATTATAATCTTT CAWTPRGAAIIIF
TRBD2 TRBJ2-5 - TRBV5-6 TGTGCCAGCAGCCTCCTAGCGGGAGGAGGCGAGACCCAGTACTTC CASSLLAGGGETQYF
- TRBJ1-6 - TRBV6-6 TGTGCCAGCAGTAGGGGGGGAGGTGCCTATAATTCACCCCTCCACTTT CASSRGGGAYNSPLHF
- TRBJ1-1 once TRBV29-1 TGCAGCGTCAGCAACATTAAGAACACTGAAGCTTTCTTT CSVSNIKNTEAFF
- TRBJ2-6 - TRBV18 TGTGCCAGCTCACCACTACGTGGGGCCAACGTCCTGACTTTC CASSPLRGANVLTF
- TRBJ2-5 - TRBV27 TGTGCCAGCAGTCCCCGACAGGACCAAGAGACCCAGTACTTC CASSPRQDQETQYF
TRBD1 TRBJ1-2 - TRBV27 TGTGCCAGCAGTCCAGGGGGCCATGGCTACACCTTC CASSPGGHGYTF
- TRBJ1-5 - TRBV5-1 TGCGCCACCTTAGGGACGGGGAGCAATCAGCCCCAGCATTTT CATLGTGSNQPQHF
- TRBJ1-6 - TRBV9 TGTGCCAGCAACGATCAAATAGGGTCTAATTCACCCCTCCACTTT CASNDQIGSNSPLHF
TRBD1 TRBJ1-1 few TRBV9 TGTGCCAGCAGCTCCACCAGACAGGGGAGAACTGAAGCTTTCTTT CASSSTRQGRTEAFF
- TRBJ1-1 - TRBV19 TGTGCCAGTAGTATCCACCACTCGGACATGAACACTGAAGCTTTCTTT CASSIHHSDMNTEAFF
TRBD1 TRBJ2-4 - TRBV6-4 TGTGCCAGCAGTGACGGACAGGGGGTAGCCAAAAACATTCAGTACTTC CASSDGQGVAKNIQYF
- TRBJ1-5 - TRBV5-1 TGCGCCAGCAGCCCCTCTCCCTTGGCCGGCAATCAGCCCCAGCATTTT CASSPSPLAGNQPQHF
- TRBJ1-5 - TRBV6-6 TGTGCCAGCCAAGGGGTAAATAGCAATCAGCCCCAGCATTTT CASQGVNSNQPQHF
- TRBJ1-6 - TRBV10-3 TGTGCCATCAGTGGTAGTGGGAATTCACCCCTCCACTTT CAISGSGNSPLHF
TRBD2 TRBJ2-1 - TRBV7-9 TGTGCCAGCAGCTACGGACTAGCGGGTTGGAATGAGCAGTTCTTC CASSYGLAGWNEQFF
- TRBJ2-1 - TRBV7-2 TGTGCCAGCAGCTCCAACTTCGGAAGGAATGAGCAGTTCTTC CASSSNFGRNEQFF
- TRBJ2-7 - TRBV5-1 TGCGCCAGCAGCTCACGGGGTGAGGCCTACGAGCAGTACTTC CASSSRGEAYEQYF
- TRBJ1-1 - TRBV18 TGTGCCAGCTCACCACCGGGTGACCGCACTGAAGCTTTCTTT CASSPPGDRTEAFF
TRBD1 TRBJ2-2 - TRBV11-3 TGTGCCAGCAGCTCTCGACAGGGCGGCACGTCTAACACCGGGGAGCTGTTTTTT CASSSRQGGTSNTGELFF
- TRBJ2-2 - TRBV24-1 TGTGCCACCAGTGACCACGTCTTGGGGGCCAGCGGGGAGCTGTTTTTT CATSDHVLGASGELFF
TRBD1 TRBJ1-2 - TRBV18 TGTGCCAGCTCACCGGAAATGGCGGGACAGACCGTTAAGGGCTACACCTTC CASSPEMAGQTVKGYTF
- TRBJ2-3 - TRBV7-2 TGTGCCAGCAGCTTGGGAAGAAGCACAGATACGCAGTATTTT CASSLGRSTDTQYF
- TRBJ1-5 - TRBV7-9 TGTGCCAGCAGCTTAGGTTGGGCTAATCAGCCCCAGCATTTT CASSLGWANQPQHF
- TRBJ2-7 - TRBV6-1 TGTGCCAGCAGTGAGAGGTTGCCACGGATTACCTACGAGCAGTACTTC CASSERLPRITYEQYF